Shown below are 31 T cell receptor beta chains from a single sample sequenced in a study of T cell changes during pregnancy in multiple sclerosis. TCRdb's copy holds only in-frame clones and misses some; the assay was immunoSEQ multiplex PCR. The sample holds about 70,000 clones, around 92% seen once. Sequencing used peripheral blood, obtained before pregnancy. The receptors come from a female donor with multiple sclerosis, enrolled in a pregnancy study.

V gene TRBV20-1 combines with J gene TRBJ2-3; D is possibly TRBD1 (5 bases). The germline CDR1 and CDR2 sequences are DFQATT and SNEGSKA (reference sequence). This CDR3 comprises 11 residues. V was trimmed by 2 bases and J by 15 bases, leaving 15 bases between them. Here the CDR3 reads CSARSLGLQYF. CDR3 DNA: TGCAGTGCTAGAAGCCTGGGGCTCCAATATTTT.

CDR3 protein: CASRPDRGTGINYGYTF. The CDR3 DNA sequence: TGCGCCAGCAGGCCCGACAGGGGTACGGGTATTAACTATGGCTACACCTTC. The chain joins TRBV10-1 to TRBJ1-2; the match to TRBD1 covers 8 bases. Looked up from germline, CDR1 is WNHNN and CDR2 is SYGVQD (reference sequence). After removal of 6 bases from V and 1 base from J, the junction contained 13 bases not matched to a gene. The CDR3 has 17 residues.

This chain joins TRBV7-9 and TRBJ2-1, with D uncertain. From germline, CDR1 is SEHNR and CDR2 FQNEAQ (reference sequence). The CDR3 is made up of 11 amino acids. The V end was cut by 5 bases, the J end by 10 bases, with 9 bases between. In DNA form, the CDR3 reads TGTGCCAGCAGCCCGTCGCGGGAGCAGTTCTTC. Residues: CASSPSREQFF.

V usage is TRBV14 and J usage is TRBJ2-7, with 7 positions matching TRBD1. This CDR3 region has 14 residues. Germline V gives CDR1 SGHDN, CDR2 FVKESK. V dropped 5 bases and J dropped 4; count of bases not matched to a gene: 8. The CDR3 DNA sequence: TGTGCCAGCAGCAGACAGACAGGGCGGTACGAGCAGTACTTC. It codes for CASSRQTGRYEQYF.

The chain carries TRBV5-6 and TRBJ2-2; D is uncertain. Between the trimmed V and J ends, which lost 2 bases and 5 bases, there was a span of 4 bases. This CDR3 spans 12 amino acids. Germline V gene sequence: CDR1 SGHDT, CDR2 YYEEEE. CDR3 nucleotides: TGTGCCAGCAGCTTTACAACCGGGGAGCTGTTTTTT. Residues: CASSFTTGELFF.

The chain has TRBV29-1 and TRBJ1-5; TRBD1 agrees at 8 bases. Germline-derived CDR1 and CDR2 are SQVTM and ANQGSEA. This CDR3 region has 14 residues. V gave up 6 bases and J gave up 3 bases; unmatched junction bases: 7. CDR3 sequence (DNA): TGCAGCGTGGGGACAGGCAACCCCAATCAGCCCCAGCATTTT. Translation: CSVGTGNPNQPQHF.

This chain joins TRBV4-2 and TRBJ2-7, with TRBD2 identical over 11 bases. V gave up 3 bases and J gave up 7 bases; unmatched junction bases: 11. CDR1 and CDR2 (germline): LGHNA, YNFKEQ. The CDR3 length is 16 residues. The CDR3 loop is CASSHSGTSGSGEQYF. The CDR3, as DNA: TGTGCCAGCAGCCACTCCGGGACTAGCGGTTCCGGAGAGCAGTACTTC.

V gene TRBV6-5 combines with J gene TRBJ1-2; 8 nucleotides match TRBD1. Losses at the gene ends were 6 bases for V and 0 bases for J; bases not matched to a gene: 6. This CDR3 region has 15 residues. CDR1 MNHEY and CDR2 SVGAGI come from the germline V gene. CDR3 coding DNA: TGTGCCAGCAGAGACGGGACAGGCTCTAACTATGGCTACACCTTC. Protein product: CASRDGTGSNYGYTF.

This chain connects TRBV18 to TRBJ2-5, with 8 bases matching TRBD2. Germline lookup yields CDR1 KGHSH and CDR2 LQKENI. V trimming: 3 bases; J trimming: 3 bases; junction bases outside the gene matches: 6. The CDR3 runs to 15 residues. CDR3 sequence: CASSPLPAGEETQYF. CDR3 sequence (DNA): TGTGCCAGCTCACCCCTCCCAGCGGGGGAAGAGACCCAGTACTTC.

V is TRBV21-1 and J is TRBJ1-1; whether TRBD1, the table's D call, matches the DNA was not checked. TRBV21-1 is labeled a pseudogene. This CDR3 has 16 residues. CDR3 DNA: TGTGCCAGCAGCAAAGCGACAGGGGCTGATGGCACTGAAGCTTTCTTT. This translates into CASSKATGADGTEAFF.

CDR3 sequence reads: CASSPRQGQDTQYF. In DNA form, the CDR3 reads TGCGCCAGCAGCCCGAGACAGGGACAAGATACGCAGTATTTT. J is TRBJ2-3 and V is TRBV5-1, with 7 bases fitting TRBD1. The CDR3 spans 14 residues. Per germline, CDR1 SGHRS and CDR2 YFSETQ. J lost 5 bases, V lost 4 bases, and 7 bases had no gene match.

V and J are TRBV28 and TRBJ1-2; perhaps TRBD1 as D (6 bases). Germline V lookup: CDR1 MDHEN, CDR2 SYDVKM. V lost 7 bases to trimming and J lost 2 bases, with 14 bases between them. The CDR3 covers 14 residues. CDR3: CASTRGGANYGYTF. CDR3 coding DNA: TGTGCCAGCACCCGGGGGGGGGCGAACTATGGCTACACCTTC.

The rearrangement uses TRBV11-2 and TRBJ1-2; 7 bases are shared with TRBD1. V lost 3 bases, J lost 5 bases, and 3 bases stayed unmatched. This CDR3 is 13 amino acids long. Germline V gives CDR1 SGHAT, CDR2 FQNNGV. This chain's CDR3 is CASSFRTGYGYTF. The DNA of the CDR3 is TGTGCCAGCAGCTTCCGGACAGGTTATGGCTACACCTTC.

The rearrangement uses TRBV7-9 and TRBJ2-3, with 7 bases that match TRBD2. Germline lookup yields CDR1 SEHNR and CDR2 FQNEAQ (reference sequence). This CDR3 is 15 amino acids long. The J segment lost 0 bases and the V segment lost 2 bases, leaving 2 bases of the junction unmatched. The CDR3 region has the DNA TGTGCCAGCAGCTTATGGGGGGGTAGCACAGATACGCAGTATTTT. This sequence encodes CASSLWGGSTDTQYF.

The V call is TRBV11-2, the J call TRBJ2-2, with a tentative D call TRBD1 (5 bases). Germline loops: CDR1 SGHAT, CDR2 FQNNGV. This CDR3 has 14 residues. Deletions cut 1 base from V and 8 bases from J, with 11 bases between. CDR3 amino acids: CASSLVPGWGELFF. The CDR3 bases are TGTGCCAGCAGCTTAGTTCCAGGGTGGGGGGAGCTGTTTTTT.

The chain recombines TRBV29-1 with TRBJ2-5; 11 nucleotides line up with TRBD2. CDR1 is SQVTM and CDR2 is ANQGSEA in the germline V gene. Trimming removed 7 bases from V and 10 bases from J; junction bases left unmatched: 11. CDR3 size: 13 residues. In DNA, the CDR3 is TGCAGCGCCATCCCTTTAACTAGCGGGGGCCAGTACTTC. This sequence encodes CSAIPLTSGGQYF.

This chain connects TRBV6-6 to TRBJ2-7; 9 bases are a match to TRBD1. Germline trimming cut 2 bases from V and 5 bases from J; bases unmatched to any gene: 1. Germline CDR1 reads MNHNY; CDR2 reads SVGAGI (reference sequence). This CDR3 has 13 amino acids. In nucleotides, the CDR3 is TGTGCCAGCAGTTACGGGACAGGGAACGAGCAGTACTTC. Its translation is CASSYGTGNEQYF.

This chain joins TRBV4-3 and TRBJ1-1; 7 nucleotides match TRBD1. CDR3 length: 18 amino acids. The junction had 13 bases not matched to a gene; V was cut back by 0 bases and J by 3 bases. The germline CDR1 and CDR2 sequences are LGHNA and YSLEER. CDR3 in amino acids: CASSQEWGGGRGDTEAFF. The CDR3 DNA follows: TGCGCCAGCAGCCAAGAATGGGGAGGCGGCAGGGGGGACACTGAAGCTTTCTTT.

This rearrangement joins TRBV28 to TRBJ1-1; TRBD1 agrees at 9 bases. Germline CDR1 is MDHEN and CDR2 is SYDVKM. CDR3 length: 15 amino acids. The trim removed 4 bases at V and 5 bases at J, leaving 8 bases unmatched. CDR3 sequence: CASSSYRGRRTEAFF. CDR3 nucleotides: TGTGCCAGCAGTTCCTACAGGGGGCGGCGGACTGAAGCTTTCTTT. The entire variable domain, with the rest obtained from reference TRBV28 and TRBJ1-1, is as follows: DVKVTQSSRYLVKRTGEKVFLECVQDMDHENMFWYRQDPGLGLRLIYFSYDVKMKEKGDIPEGYSVSREKKERFSLILESASTNQTSMYLCASSSYRGRRTEAFFGQGTRLTVV.

This chain joins TRBV15 and TRBJ1-2, with 7 bases fitting TRBD1. Germline values: CDR1 LNHNV, CDR2 YYDKDF (reference sequence). The length of the CDR3 is 16 residues. The ends lost 0 bases at V and 4 bases at J; junction bases unmatched: 8. The CDR3, as DNA: TGTGCCACCAGCAGAGATCGGGACAGCCAAGTCTATGGCTACACCTTC. Protein product: CATSRDRDSQVYGYTF.

The chain has TRBV2 and TRBJ1-5; 7 bases map to TRBD1. The CDR3 length is 14 residues. CDR1 and CDR2 (germline): SNHLY, FYNNEI. After removal of 4 bases from V and 4 bases from J, the junction contained 4 bases not matched to a gene. CDR3 bases: TGTGCCAGCAGTGCGAGGGGGCTAAATCAGCCCCAGCATTTT. Translated, it gives CASSARGLNQPQHF.

The V gene is TRBV5-4, the J gene TRBJ2-7; D is uncertain. The V end was cut by 4 bases, the J end by 4 bases, with 9 bases between. The germline V gene has CDR1 SGHNT and CDR2 YYREEE (reference sequence). The CDR3 runs to 12 residues. The CDR3 spells CASSAFGYEQYF. The CDR3 DNA reads as TGTGCCAGCAGCGCCTTCGGGTACGAGCAGTACTTC.

The CDR3 DNA sequence: TGTGCCAGCAGTTTATCGCGGGGGGCGAACATCCACGAGCAGTACTTC. Amino acids: CASSLSRGANIHEQYF. The chain joins TRBV27 to TRBJ2-7, with 8 bases matching TRBD2. CDR1 and CDR2 from the germline V gene are MNHEY and SMNVEV (reference sequence). Germline trimming cut 0 bases from V and 5 bases from J; bases unmatched to any gene: 9. CDR3 length: 16 residues.

Comments on this clone: This CDR3 is also generated by other DNA sequences in the sample. V usage is TRBV30 and J usage is TRBJ1-1; possible D gene TRBD1, 6 bases. The CDR3 extends over 13 amino acids. V lost 0 bases and J lost 2, with 7 bases in between. Germline loops: CDR1 GTSNPN, CDR2 SVGIG (reference sequence). Written as DNA, the CDR3 is TGTGCCTGGAGTGTACAGGGAAACACTGAAGCTTTCTTT. It codes for CAWSVQGNTEAFF.

This sequence joins TRBV18 and TRBJ2-7, with TRBD1 as a possible D gene (5 bases). V gave up 6 bases and J gave up 2 bases, with 17 bases separating them. The CDR3 runs 15 residues. Germline lookup yields CDR1 KGHSH and CDR2 LQKENI. The CDR3: CASSEPRQDTYEQYF. For the CDR3, the DNA is TGTGCCAGCTCCGAACCTCGGCAGGACACCTACGAGCAGTACTTC.

The gene calls are TRBV9 and TRBJ2-1; TRBD2 agrees at 11 bases. The CDR3 contains 17 residues. The germline V gene encodes CDR1 SGDLS and CDR2 YYNGEE. V shed 0 bases and J 7 bases; nucleotides not matched to a gene: 9. CDR3: CASSVGLAGGLRNEQFF. The CDR3 coding sequence is TGTGCCAGCAGCGTAGGGCTAGCGGGAGGACTAAGGAATGAGCAGTTCTTC.

The rearrangement joins TRBV9 to TRBJ2-5; 9 bases map to TRBD2. CDR1 SGDLS and CDR2 YYNGEE come from the germline V gene. The CDR3 length is 18 residues. V shed 4 bases, J shed 4 bases, and the junction held 17 bases outside the gene matches. The CDR3 loop is CASSPLAVAGGRGETQYF. The CDR3 nucleotides read TGTGCCAGCAGCCCCCTTGCTGTCGCGGGAGGGAGGGGAGAGACCCAGTACTTC.

V usage is TRBV15 and J usage is TRBJ2-7, with 11 positions matching TRBD2. With 5 bases clipped from V and 4 bases from J, the junction kept 4 bases outside the gene matches. Germline V lookup: CDR1 LNHNV, CDR2 YYDKDF (reference sequence). The CDR3 has 14 amino acids. CDR3 bases: TGTGCCACCAGCCGTACTAGCGGGAGTTACGAGCAGTACTTC. This translates into CATSRTSGSYEQYF. Supplemented by reference TRBV15 and TRBJ2-7, the full variable domain reads DAMVIQNPRYQVTQFGKPVTLSCSQTLNHNVMYWYQQKSSQAPKLLFHYYDKDFNNEADTPDNFQSRRPNTSFCFLDIRSPGLGDTAMYLCATSRTSGSYEQYFGPGTRLTVT.

J is TRBJ2-5 and V is TRBV11-1, with a weak D call TRBD1 (6 bases). Trimming took off 1 base at V and 5 bases at J, with 11 bases between the two ends. This CDR3 contains 14 residues. Germline V gives CDR1 SGHAT, CDR2 FQDESV (reference sequence). The CDR3 DNA sequence: TGTGCCAGCAGCTTAGTCGCCCAGGGGGAGACCCAGTACTTC. This sequence encodes CASSLVAQGETQYF.

The chain is built from TRBV7-2 and TRBJ2-7, with 12 positions matching TRBD2. CDR3 length equals 19 residues. J lost 4 bases, V lost 5 bases, and 18 bases had no gene match. Germline values: CDR1 SGHTA, CDR2 FQGNSA. CDR3 amino acids: CASSQRLRTSGIVPYEQYF. The CDR3 DNA follows: TGTGCCAGCAGCCAACGACTAAGGACTAGCGGGATCGTCCCTTACGAGCAGTACTTC.

The rearrangement joins TRBV2 to TRBJ2-3; TRBD2 matches 7 bases. CDR1 SNHLY and CDR2 FYNNEI come from the germline V gene. There are 16 residues in the CDR3. Trimming at V came to 5 bases and at J to 11 bases, leaving 19 bases not matched to a gene. Here the CDR3 reads CASSNVAGLRGVKQYF. CDR3 in DNA: TGTGCCAGCAGTAATGTAGCGGGCCTACGGGGGGTGAAGCAGTATTTT.